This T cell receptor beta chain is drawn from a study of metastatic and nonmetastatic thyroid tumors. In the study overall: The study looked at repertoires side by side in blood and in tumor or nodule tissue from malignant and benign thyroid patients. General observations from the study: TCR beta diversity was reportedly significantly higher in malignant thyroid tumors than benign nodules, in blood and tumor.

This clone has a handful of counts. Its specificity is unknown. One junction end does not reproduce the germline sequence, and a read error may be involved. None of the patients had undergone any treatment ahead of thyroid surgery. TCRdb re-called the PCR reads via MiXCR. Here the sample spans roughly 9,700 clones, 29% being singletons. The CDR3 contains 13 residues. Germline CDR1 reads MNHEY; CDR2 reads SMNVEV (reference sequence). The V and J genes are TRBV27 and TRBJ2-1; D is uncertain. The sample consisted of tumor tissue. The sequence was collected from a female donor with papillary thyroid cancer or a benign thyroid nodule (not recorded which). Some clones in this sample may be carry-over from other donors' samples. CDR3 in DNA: TGTGCCAGCAGTTCGAATAGTTACAATGAGCAATTCTTC. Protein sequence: CASSSNSYNEQFF.